The sequence of this T cell receptor (beta chain) was determined in a study of Graves' ophthalmopathy and Graves' hyperthyroidism. This clonotype was detected many times. The antigen remains unidentified. The PBMCs used were ones drawn from 9.5 to 10 ml of fresh peripheral blood. Study observations and caveats: A classifier, a 13-signature model, separated ophthalmopathy from stable hyperthyroidism with 87.88% sensitivity and over 70% specificity. Forecasting of ophthalmopathy progression by the model achieved approximately 70% sensitivity and roughly 72% specificity. Most expanded clonotypes in thyroid above 0.001 frequency also showed up in blood.

Amplifying from RNA transcripts, the study obtained TCR beta CDR3 regions. Amplification began with first-round RT-PCR using HTBI primers, then second-round multiplex PCR was performed. TCRdb re-derived calls from the multiplex PCR reads in MiXCR, one entry per CDR3 protein. The sample carries about 640,000 distinct CDR3 sequences, about two fifths recorded once. J gave up 2 bases and V 6 bases, and 2 bases lay outside the gene matches. CDR3 length: 14 amino acids. CDR1 and CDR2 (germline): SNHLY, FYNNEI. The rearrangement links TRBV2 to TRBJ1-3; TRBD1 aligns across 9 bases. This TCR was sampled from an adult man with Graves' ophthalmopathy. Sequencing was done on a sample of peripheral blood. CDR3 region: CASSGTGTGNTIYF. The CDR3 coding sequence is TGTGCCAGCAGCGGGACAGGGACTGGAAACACCATATATTTT.